Listed below are T cell receptor beta chains from one sample, sequenced in a study of cytomegalovirus exposure and HLA in healthy donors. Produced via immunoSEQ multiplex PCR; TCRdb's table is partial and in-frame only. The sample shows some 96,000 clones, 64% of them seen only once. The sample comprised PBMCs. The receptors originated from a man aged 55 to 70 in good health and CMV-seronegative. CDR3s include the opening cysteine and the closing phenylalanine or tryptophan. A D gene is named only where the DNA matches it firmly. The size field is filled for only some rows; it gives once, few, many or a size class.

v_gene: TRBV30; d_gene: TRBD2; j_gene: TRBJ2-7; abundance: few; CDR3aa: CAWRGGRAYEQYF; CDR3nt: TGTGCCTGGAGGGGCGGGAGGGCCTACGAGCAGTACTTC
v_gene: TRBV28; d_gene: TRBD1; j_gene: TRBJ1-2; abundance: NA; CDR3aa: CASSSRTGHDGYTF; CDR3nt: TGTGCCAGCAGTTCTAGGACAGGACATGATGGCTACACCTTC
v_gene: TRBV28; d_gene: TRBD2; j_gene: TRBJ2-6; abundance: NA; CDR3aa: CASSLSSGRSSGANVLTF; CDR3nt: TGTGCCAGCAGTTTAAGTAGCGGGAGATCCTCTGGGGCCAACGTCCTGACTTTC
v_gene: TRBV5-6; d_gene: NA; j_gene: TRBJ2-1; abundance: NA; CDR3aa: CASSFSGDYNEQFF; CDR3nt: TGTGCCAGCAGCTTTAGCGGAGACTACAATGAGCAGTTCTTC
v_gene: TRBV7-2; d_gene: TRBD1; j_gene: TRBJ1-2; abundance: NA; CDR3aa: CASSLGQAVYGYTF; CDR3nt: TGTGCCAGCAGCCTGGGACAGGCAGTCTATGGCTACACCTTC
v_gene: TRBV18; d_gene: NA; j_gene: TRBJ2-1; abundance: NA; CDR3aa: CASSPPRTLYNEQFF; CDR3nt: TGTGCCAGCTCACCACCGAGGACACTATACAATGAGCAGTTCTTC
v_gene: TRBV5-1; d_gene: TRBD1; j_gene: TRBJ1-4; abundance: NA; CDR3aa: CASSENTGGDEKLFF; CDR3nt: TGCGCCAGCAGCGAAAACACAGGGGGAGATGAAAAACTGTTTTTT
v_gene: TRBV6-1; d_gene: NA; j_gene: TRBJ1-5; abundance: NA; CDR3aa: CASSPSGPQHF; CDR3nt: TGTGCCAGCAGCCCGAGTGGGCCCCAGCATTTT
v_gene: TRBV28; d_gene: NA; j_gene: TRBJ1-1; abundance: NA; CDR3aa: CASSLTIRGAEAFF; CDR3nt: TGTGCCAGCAGCCTGACTATCAGGGGCGCTGAAGCTTTCTTT
v_gene: TRBV19; d_gene: TRBD1; j_gene: TRBJ2-2; abundance: NA; CDR3aa: CASSLQGWEGGELFF; CDR3nt: TGTGCCAGTAGTTTACAGGGGTGGGAAGGCGGGGAGCTGTTTTTT
v_gene: TRBV9; d_gene: TRBD2; j_gene: TRBJ2-1; abundance: few; CDR3aa: CASSIGLAPYGEQFF; CDR3nt: TGTGCCAGCAGCATCGGACTAGCTCCGTATGGTGAGCAGTTCTTC
v_gene: TRBV5-1; d_gene: NA; j_gene: TRBJ2-5; abundance: NA; CDR3aa: CASSLAQETQYF; CDR3nt: TGCGCCAGCAGCTTGGCACAAGAGACCCAGTACTTC
v_gene: TRBV4-2; d_gene: TRBD2; j_gene: TRBJ2-1; abundance: NA; CDR3aa: CASSQALAGGTEQFF; CDR3nt: TGTGCCAGCAGCCAAGCTCTAGCGGGAGGTACCGAGCAGTTCTTC
v_gene: TRBV18; d_gene: NA; j_gene: TRBJ2-1; abundance: NA; CDR3aa: CASSPSQNEQFF; CDR3nt: TGTGCCAGCTCACCATCTCAGAACGAGCAGTTCTTC
v_gene: TRBV7-9; d_gene: NA; j_gene: TRBJ1-5; abundance: few; CDR3aa: CASSLADTQPQHF; CDR3nt: TGTGCCAGCAGCTTAGCGGACACCCAGCCCCAGCATTTT
v_gene: TRBV21-1; d_gene: NA; j_gene: TRBJ2-7; abundance: once; CDR3aa: CASSKEAGAGYEQYF; CDR3nt: TGTGCCAGCAGCAAAGAGGCAGGGGCTGGGTACGAGCAGTACTTC
v_gene: TRBV4-2; d_gene: TRBD2; j_gene: TRBJ2-3; abundance: NA; CDR3aa: CASSQAGGFTDTQYF; CDR3nt: TGTGCCAGCAGCCAAGCGGGAGGGTTCACAGATACGCAGTATTTT
v_gene: TRBV19; d_gene: NA; j_gene: TRBJ2-1; abundance: few; CDR3aa: CASSGPPNEQFF; CDR3nt: TGTGCCAGTAGTGGCCCCCCCAATGAGCAGTTCTTC
v_gene: TRBV7-7; d_gene: TRBD1; j_gene: TRBJ2-7; abundance: NA; CDR3aa: CASSPRFSPGQPYEQYF; CDR3nt: TGTGCCAGCAGCCCTCGATTTTCCCCGGGACAGCCCTACGAGCAGTACTTC
v_gene: TRBV9; d_gene: NA; j_gene: TRBJ1-2; abundance: NA; CDR3aa: CASSVGLEDYGYTF; CDR3nt: TGTGCCAGCAGCGTAGGCCTAGAGGACTATGGCTACACCTTC
v_gene: TRBV10-3; d_gene: NA; j_gene: TRBJ2-1; abundance: few; CDR3aa: CAISESLPSSYNEQFF; CDR3nt: TGTGCCATCAGTGAGTCTCTGCCTAGCTCCTACAATGAGCAGTTCTTC
v_gene: TRBV7-2; d_gene: NA; j_gene: TRBJ1-4; abundance: NA; CDR3aa: CASSLGGNPTNEKLFF; CDR3nt: TGTGCCAGCAGCTTAGGCGGGAATCCAACTAATGAAAAACTGTTTTTT
v_gene: TRBV6-4; d_gene: NA; j_gene: TRBJ1-1; abundance: NA; CDR3aa: CASSADWTADTEAFF; CDR3nt: TGTGCCAGCAGCGCGGACTGGACCGCGGACACTGAAGCTTTCTTT
v_gene: TRBV7-9; d_gene: TRBD2; j_gene: TRBJ2-1; abundance: NA; CDR3aa: CASSLSTSGQGNEQFF; CDR3nt: TGTGCCAGCAGCTTAAGCACTAGCGGTCAGGGGAATGAGCAGTTCTTC
v_gene: TRBV7-6; d_gene: TRBD2; j_gene: TRBJ2-1; abundance: NA; CDR3aa: CASSLWGEGGEQFF; CDR3nt: TGTGCCAGCAGCTTATGGGGGGAGGGCGGTGAGCAGTTCTTC
v_gene: TRBV6-6; d_gene: NA; j_gene: TRBJ1-2; abundance: NA; CDR3aa: CASSYGQGNYGYTF; CDR3nt: TGTGCCAGCAGTTACGGGCAGGGGAACTATGGCTACACCTTC
v_gene: TRBV4-2; d_gene: TRBD2; j_gene: TRBJ2-3; abundance: NA; CDR3aa: CASSQEGPGGDTQYF; CDR3nt: TGTGCCAGCAGCCAAGAAGGTCCCGGGGGGGATACGCAGTATTTT
v_gene: TRBV28; d_gene: TRBD1; j_gene: TRBJ2-7; abundance: NA; CDR3aa: CASSFPGGAYEQYF; CDR3nt: TGTGCCAGCAGTTTCCCAGGGGGCGCCTACGAGCAGTACTTC
v_gene: TRBV6-1; d_gene: NA; j_gene: TRBJ1-2; abundance: few; CDR3aa: CASSAPEKGGRIYGYTF; CDR3nt: TGTGCCAGCAGTGCCCCAGAGAAAGGAGGACGAATCTATGGCTACACCTTC
v_gene: TRBV2; d_gene: NA; j_gene: TRBJ2-7; abundance: few; CDR3aa: CASTRLPPYEQYF; CDR3nt: TGTGCCAGCACAAGACTTCCACCCTACGAGCAGTACTTC
v_gene: TRBV5-4; d_gene: TRBD1; j_gene: TRBJ2-7; abundance: NA; CDR3aa: CASSLDRGLAYEQYF; CDR3nt: TGTGCCAGCAGCTTGGACAGGGGGCTTGCCTACGAGCAGTACTTC
v_gene: TRBV6-1; d_gene: NA; j_gene: TRBJ1-2; abundance: NA; CDR3aa: CASIRDILSYGYTF; CDR3nt: TGTGCCAGCATTAGGGACATCTTATCCTATGGCTACACCTTC
v_gene: TRBV29-1; d_gene: TRBD2; j_gene: TRBJ2-7; abundance: NA; CDR3aa: CSVQGGTRYTYEQYF; CDR3nt: TGCAGCGTCCAAGGGGGGACTAGGTACACCTACGAGCAGTACTTC
v_gene: TRBV2; d_gene: NA; j_gene: TRBJ1-2; abundance: NA; CDR3aa: CASTGTSTNYGYTF; CDR3nt: TGTGCCAGCACTGGGACATCTACAAACTATGGCTACACCTTC
v_gene: TRBV7-2; d_gene: NA; j_gene: TRBJ1-5; abundance: NA; CDR3aa: CASTQNDGYQPQHF; CDR3nt: TGTGCCAGCACCCAAAATGACGGGTATCAGCCCCAGCATTTT
v_gene: TRBV4-1; d_gene: TRBD2; j_gene: TRBJ2-5; abundance: few; CDR3aa: CASSPTRLAGGTGETQYF; CDR3nt: TGCGCCAGCAGCCCAACACGACTAGCGGGGGGAACGGGAGAGACCCAGTACTTC
v_gene: TRBV6-6; d_gene: TRBD1; j_gene: TRBJ1-1; abundance: NA; CDR3aa: CASSYNRGTEAFF; CDR3nt: TGTGCCAGCAGTTATAACAGGGGTACTGAAGCTTTCTTT
v_gene: TRBV27; d_gene: TRBD1; j_gene: TRBJ1-6; abundance: few; CDR3aa: CASTQLGQDDSPLHF; CDR3nt: TGTGCCAGCACCCAACTCGGACAGGACGATTCACCCCTCCACTTT
v_gene: TRBV11-2; d_gene: NA; j_gene: TRBJ2-1; abundance: NA; CDR3aa: CASTRRDTYSYNEQFF; CDR3nt: TGTGCCAGCACCCGTCGGGACACCTACTCCTACAATGAGCAGTTCTTC
v_gene: TRBV10-2; d_gene: TRBD1; j_gene: TRBJ1-2; abundance: few; CDR3aa: CASSGTGWNNYGYTF; CDR3nt: TGCGCCAGCAGTGGGACAGGGTGGAATAACTATGGCTACACCTTC
v_gene: TRBV6-5; d_gene: NA; j_gene: TRBJ1-2; abundance: NA; CDR3aa: CASSQRQSANYGYTF; CDR3nt: TGTGCCAGCAGTCAACGACAGTCAGCTAACTATGGCTACACCTTC
v_gene: TRBV7-8; d_gene: TRBD1; j_gene: TRBJ1-6; abundance: few; CDR3aa: CASSLGEEGGQTSSYNSPLHF; CDR3nt: TGTGCCAGCAGCTTAGGGGAGGAGGGGGGACAGACTAGCTCCTATAATTCACCCCTCCACTTT
v_gene: TRBV4-1; d_gene: TRBD1; j_gene: TRBJ2-5; abundance: NA; CDR3aa: CASSQQDRLYEQYF; CDR3nt: TGCGCCAGCAGCCAACAGGACAGGCTTTATGAGCAGTACTTC
v_gene: TRBV9; d_gene: NA; j_gene: TRBJ1-4; abundance: NA; CDR3aa: CASSIRPTDVNEKLFF; CDR3nt: TGTGCCAGCAGCATCCGACCGACAGACGTTAATGAAAAACTGTTTTTT
v_gene: TRBV10-3; d_gene: TRBD2; j_gene: TRBJ2-3; abundance: few; CDR3aa: CATSRTSGDTQYF; CDR3nt: TGTGCCACCTCGAGGACTAGCGGAGATACGCAGTATTTT
v_gene: TRBV7-9; d_gene: TRBD1; j_gene: TRBJ1-2; abundance: NA; CDR3aa: CSSSLVTGGPNYGYTF; CDR3nt: TGTTCCAGCAGCTTAGTGACAGGGGGCCCTAACTATGGCTACACCTTC
v_gene: TRBV12-5; d_gene: TRBD1; j_gene: TRBJ2-7; abundance: NA; CDR3aa: CASVLTGGGEQYF; CDR3nt: TGTGCTAGTGTCTTGACAGGGGGCGGCGAGCAGTACTTC
v_gene: TRBV5-6; d_gene: NA; j_gene: TRBJ1-2; abundance: NA; CDR3aa: CASSPGHSNYGYTF; CDR3nt: TGTGCCAGCAGCCCGGGACACTCTAACTATGGCTACACCTTC
v_gene: TRBV28; d_gene: NA; j_gene: TRBJ1-1; abundance: NA; CDR3aa: CASRLDWGNTEAFF; CDR3nt: TGTGCCAGCAGACTAGACTGGGGAAACACTGAAGCTTTCTTT
v_gene: TRBV19; d_gene: TRBD1; j_gene: TRBJ2-2; abundance: NA; CDR3aa: CASSIEMTGVNTGELFF; CDR3nt: TGTGCCAGTAGTATAGAAATGACAGGGGTGAACACCGGGGAGCTGTTTTTT
v_gene: TRBV18; d_gene: TRBD1; j_gene: TRBJ1-5; abundance: NA; CDR3aa: CASSARDRDAPQHF; CDR3nt: TGTGCCAGCTCAGCCCGGGACAGGGACGCGCCCCAGCATTTT
v_gene: TRBV4-2; d_gene: TRBD2; j_gene: TRBJ2-3; abundance: few; CDR3aa: CASSQESSGADSTDTQYF; CDR3nt: TGTGCCAGCAGCCAAGAATCTAGCGGGGCGGATAGCACAGATACGCAGTATTTT
v_gene: TRBV29-1; d_gene: NA; j_gene: TRBJ1-2; abundance: NA; CDR3aa: CSVGFRQRTNYGYTF; CDR3nt: TGCAGCGTTGGGTTCAGACAGCGCACGAACTATGGCTACACCTTC